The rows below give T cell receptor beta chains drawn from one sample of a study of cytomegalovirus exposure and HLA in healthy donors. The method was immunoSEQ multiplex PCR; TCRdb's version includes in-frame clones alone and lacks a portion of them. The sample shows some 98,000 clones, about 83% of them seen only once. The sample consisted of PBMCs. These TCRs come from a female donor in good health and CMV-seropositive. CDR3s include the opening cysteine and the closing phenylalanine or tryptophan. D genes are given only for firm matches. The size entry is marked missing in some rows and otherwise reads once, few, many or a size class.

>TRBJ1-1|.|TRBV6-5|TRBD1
CASSTGDRVRAEAFF
TGTGCCAGCAGTACCGGGGACAGGGTGCGGGCTGAAGCTTTCTTT
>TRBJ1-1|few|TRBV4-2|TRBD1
CASSPGQLNTEAFF
TGTGCCAGCAGCCCGGGACAGTTGAACACTGAAGCTTTCTTT
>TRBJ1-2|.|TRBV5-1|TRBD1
CASSVQGFDYGYTF
TGCGCCAGCAGCGTACAGGGGTTCGACTATGGCTACACCTTC
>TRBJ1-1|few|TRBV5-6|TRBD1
CASSRQGGTEAFF
TGTGCCAGCAGCAGACAGGGAGGAACTGAAGCTTTCTTT
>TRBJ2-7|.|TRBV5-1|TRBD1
CASNAKPGQASYEQYF
TGCGCCAGCAACGCGAAACCGGGACAGGCGTCCTACGAGCAGTACTTC
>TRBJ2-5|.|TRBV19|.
CASSADTVQETQYF
TGTGCCAGTAGTGCGGACACCGTCCAAGAGACCCAGTACTTC
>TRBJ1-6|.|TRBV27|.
CASSLPEAYNSPLHF
TGTGCCAGCAGTTTGCCAGAGGCGTATAATTCACCCCTCCACTTT
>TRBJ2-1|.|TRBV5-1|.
CASSLAAEYNEQFF
TGCGCCAGCAGCTTGGCCGCGGAGTACAATGAGCAGTTCTTC
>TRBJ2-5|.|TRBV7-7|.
CASSLVQGGQETQYF
TGTGCCAGCAGCTTAGTACAGGGAGGGCAAGAGACCCAGTACTTC
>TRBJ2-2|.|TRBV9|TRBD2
CASSVRTSGSHGELFF
TGTGCCAGCAGCGTACGGACTAGCGGGAGTCACGGGGAGCTGTTTTTT